This T cell receptor (beta chain) was captured by sequencing in a study of T cell clones after liver transplantation. Profiled with immunoSEQ multiplex PCR; TCRdb holds only in-frame clones, not every one. The table includes fewer than 85,000 clones, roughly 85% detected once. Germline V gives CDR1 SGHRS, CDR2 YFSETQ. The CDR3 length is 13 residues. The ends were cut back, 4 bases at V and 7 bases at J, with 13 bases in the middle. This sequence joins TRBV5-1 and TRBJ2-3, with D possibly called TRBD1 or TRBD2 (5 bases each). This clonotype originated in a human patient who received a liver transplant. T cells may partly derive from the graft donor. Sequencing used CD4+ T cells from blood, obtained at the 22-month timepoint. CDR3 in DNA: TGCGCCAGCAGCCGGGACGCTCCGAATACGCAGTATTTT. This translates into CASSRDAPNTQYF.